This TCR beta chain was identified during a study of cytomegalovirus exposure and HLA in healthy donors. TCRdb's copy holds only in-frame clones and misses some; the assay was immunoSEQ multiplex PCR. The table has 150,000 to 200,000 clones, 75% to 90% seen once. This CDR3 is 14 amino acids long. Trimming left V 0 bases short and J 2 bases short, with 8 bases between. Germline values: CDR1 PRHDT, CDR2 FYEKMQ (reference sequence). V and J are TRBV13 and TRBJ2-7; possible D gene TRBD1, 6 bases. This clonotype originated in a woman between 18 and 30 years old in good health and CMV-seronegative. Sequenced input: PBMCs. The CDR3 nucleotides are TGTGCCAGCAGCTTAGGCGCAGGGGCCTACGAGCAGTACTTC. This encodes CASSLGAGAYEQYF.